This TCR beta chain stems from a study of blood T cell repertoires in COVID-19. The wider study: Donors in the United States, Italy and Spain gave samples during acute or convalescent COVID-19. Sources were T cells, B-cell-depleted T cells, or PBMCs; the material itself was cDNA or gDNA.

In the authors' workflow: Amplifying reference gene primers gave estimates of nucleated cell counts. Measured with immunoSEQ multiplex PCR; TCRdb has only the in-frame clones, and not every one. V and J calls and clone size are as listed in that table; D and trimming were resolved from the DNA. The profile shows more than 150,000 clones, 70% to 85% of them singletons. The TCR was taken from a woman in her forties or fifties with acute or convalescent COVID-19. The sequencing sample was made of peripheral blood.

CDR3 region: CASSHRQGKETQYF. In nucleotides, the CDR3 is TGTGCCAGCAGCCATCGACAGGGGAAAGAGACCCAGTACTTC. V is TRBV4-2 and J is TRBJ2-5, with 8 bases identical to TRBD1. Looked up from germline, CDR1 is LGHNA and CDR2 is YNFKEQ. V dropped 3 bases and J dropped 3; count of bases not matched to a gene: 3. This CDR3 is 14 amino acids long.